The 27 T cell receptor beta chains presented below share a single source sample, sequenced in a study of blood T cell repertoires in COVID-19. Data came from immunoSEQ multiplex PCR; TCRdb stores just in-frame clones and leaves some out. This sample has about 210,000 clones, with 90% found just once. Sequenced: PBMCs or T cells enriched from blood (not recorded which). These receptors all stem from a man aged 30 to 45 who had recovered from COVID-19.

This chain links TRBV10-3 with TRBJ1-1, with 7 nucleotides matching TRBD1. V lost 6 bases, J lost 4 bases, and 8 bases stayed unmatched. This CDR3 is 14 amino acids long. CDR1 and CDR2 (germline): ENHRY, SYGVKD. The CDR3 sequence: CAIRPDRASTEAFF. The CDR3 DNA is TGTGCCATCAGACCCGACAGGGCCAGCACTGAAGCTTTCTTT.

The chain couples TRBV9 to TRBJ2-4, with TRBD1 identical over 7 bases. Germline CDR1 is SGDLS and CDR2 is YYNGEE. V lost 0 bases, J lost 1 base, and 4 bases stayed unmatched. The CDR3 is 16 residues long. CDR3 sequence (DNA): TGTGCCAGCAGCGTAGAAGGGGGCGCCGCCAAAAACATTCAGTACTTC. It translates to CASSVEGGAAKNIQYF.

The gene calls are TRBV6-4 and TRBJ2-3, with 9 bases lining up with TRBD2. The germline V gene encodes CDR1 MRHNA and CDR2 SNTAGT. Trimming cost V 6 bases and J 0 bases; bases outside gene matches: 7. This CDR3 contains 16 residues. CDR3 region: CASSRFGLASTDTQYF. CDR3 DNA: TGTGCCAGCAGCCGGTTTGGACTAGCGAGCACAGATACGCAGTATTTT.

The chain carries TRBV27 and TRBJ2-2, with D possibly TRBD2 on 6 matching bases. Germline lookup yields CDR1 MNHEY and CDR2 SMNVEV (reference sequence). The V end lost 7 bases, the J end lost 3 bases, and 12 bases lay between the germline ends. This CDR3 contains 14 residues. The CDR3 DNA reads TGTGCCAGCACTCCCGGGGGAGACACCGGGGAGCTGTTTTTT. Translated, it gives CASTPGGDTGELFF.

This chain joins TRBV3-1 (or the pseudogene TRBV3-2) and TRBJ1-2; TRBD1 might be the D (5 bases). V lost 0 bases and J lost 7, with 9 bases in between. The length of the CDR3 is 13 residues. CDR1 is LGHDT, CDR2 YNNKEL, per germline (reference sequence). CDR3 sequence (DNA): TGTGCCAGCAGCCAAGACAAAGGGGCTGGCTACACCTTC. Protein product: CASSQDKGAGYTF.

The chain is built from TRBV6-2 or TRBV6-3 and TRBJ2-7; tentative D call: TRBD2 (5 bases). Germline-derived CDR1 and CDR2 are MNHEY and SVGEGT. V was trimmed by 3 bases and J by 1 base, leaving 19 bases between them. This CDR3 comprises 17 residues. The CDR3 sequence: CASSYTSLSGKSYEQYF. In DNA, the CDR3 is TGTGCCAGCAGTTATACTTCTTTATCCGGGAAATCCTACGAGCAGTACTTC.

The rearrangement uses TRBV19 and TRBJ1-1; D gene unclear. CDR3 size: 15 residues. Germline V gives CDR1 LNHDA, CDR2 SQIVND (reference sequence). V lost 2 bases and J 0 bases, leaving 10 bases between the germline ends. CDR3 loop: CASSIWAGLNTEAFF. Written as DNA, the CDR3 is TGTGCCAGTAGTATATGGGCAGGATTGAACACTGAAGCTTTCTTT.

The chain has TRBV27 and TRBJ1-6; D perhaps matches TRBD1 (6 bases). V was shortened by 2 bases and J by 5 bases, with 10 bases between the two germline ends. The germline V gene encodes CDR1 MNHEY and CDR2 SMNVEV (reference sequence). This CDR3 has 15 amino acids. CDR3 bases: TGTGCCAGCAGTTTACTGGGACAAAATAATTCACCCCTCCACTTT. It encodes CASSLLGQNNSPLHF.

The V call is TRBV30, the J call TRBJ2-7; D might be TRBD1 (6 bases). The CDR3 spans 15 residues. Trimming took off 3 bases at V and 2 bases at J, with 17 bases between the two ends. Germline values: CDR1 GTSNPN, CDR2 SVGIG (reference sequence). This chain's CDR3 is CAWSKLQGITYEQYF. CDR3 nucleotides: TGTGCCTGGAGCAAACTACAGGGAATCACCTACGAGCAGTACTTC.

This clone was recorded once. The chain links TRBV24-1 to TRBJ1-3; unclear D gene. The CDR3 is 14 amino acids. V lost 3 bases and J 0 bases, leaving 5 bases between the germline ends. Germline loops: CDR1 KGHDR, CDR2 SFDVKD. This chain's CDR3 is CATSDPLSGNTIYF. The CDR3 DNA sequence: TGTGCCACCAGTGATCCCCTCTCTGGAAACACCATATATTTT.

The CDR3 loop is CASSLIAGAGTDTQYF. In DNA, the CDR3 is TGTGCCAGCAGTTTAATAGCGGGAGCGGGCACAGATACGCAGTATTTT. The chain couples TRBV27 to TRBJ2-3; 9 bases are a match to TRBD2. The ends lost 2 bases at V and 1 base at J; junction bases unmatched: 4. The CDR3 consists of 16 residues. CDR1 is MNHEY, CDR2 SMNVEV, per germline (reference sequence).

The V and J genes are TRBV5-1 and TRBJ2-7, with D unclear. CDR1 is SGHRS and CDR2 is YFSETQ in the germline V gene. The germline V and J ends were trimmed by 4 bases and 3 bases, with 11 bases remaining between them. This CDR3 comprises 13 residues. The CDR3: CASSPGGIYEQYF. CDR3 sequence (DNA): TGCGCCAGCAGCCCCGGCGGAATCTACGAGCAGTACTTC.

The chain combines TRBV19 with TRBJ1-1; the D gene is possibly TRBD1 (5 bases). The CDR3 is made up of 15 amino acids. V was cut by 4 bases and J by 4 bases, with 16 bases left in between. From germline, CDR1 is LNHDA and CDR2 SQIVND (reference sequence). CDR3 nucleotide sequence: TGTGCCAGTAGTAGATGGGGGGAGACGGGCACTGAAGCTTTCTTT. Protein: CASSRWGETGTEAFF.

This chain joins TRBV4-3 and TRBJ2-4, with TRBD1 matching 7 bases. Unmatched junction bases numbered 9, after V lost 1 base and J lost 3 bases. CDR1 and CDR2 (germline): LGHNA, YSLEER. This CDR3 region has 17 residues. This CDR3 reads CASSQGSRDRGKNIQYF. The CDR3 DNA is TGCGCCAGCAGCCAAGGAAGCCGGGACAGAGGCAAAAACATTCAGTACTTC.

This chain connects TRBV30 to TRBJ1-1; D not resolved. Trimming left V 4 bases short and J 3 bases short, with 21 bases between. The CDR3 contains 16 residues. The V gene's germline CDR1 is GTSNPN and CDR2 SVGIG (reference sequence). CDR3 protein: CAWIGSGWIIDTEAFF. The CDR3 DNA reads as TGTGCCTGGATCGGGTCCGGTTGGATTATCGACACTGAAGCTTTCTTT.

V and J are TRBV7-8 and TRBJ1-2; D call uncertain. The CDR3 is 16 amino acids. Per germline, CDR1 SGHVS and CDR2 FQNEAQ. V lost 1 base and J 1 base, leaving 13 bases between the germline ends. The CDR3: CASSLGSGSSNYGYTF. As DNA, the CDR3 is TGTGCCAGCAGCTTAGGTTCAGGTTCCAGTAACTATGGCTACACCTTC.

This chain's CDR3 is CASSDSTGPDTQYF. In DNA, the CDR3 is TGTGCCAGCAGTGACTCAACAGGCCCAGATACGCAGTATTTT. The chain uses TRBV6-4 and TRBJ2-3, with D tentatively TRBD1 (5 bases). The V end lost 0 bases, the J end lost 4 bases, and 8 bases lay between the germline ends. Germline V CDR1 and CDR2: MRHNA, SNTAGT. The CDR3 is 14 amino acids.

The V gene is TRBV6-2 or TRBV6-3, the J gene TRBJ2-7; D not certain. V was clipped by 4 bases and J by 9 bases, with 22 bases between them. The germline V gene encodes CDR1 MNHEY and CDR2 SVGEGT. The CDR3 sequence is 15 residues long. The CDR3 region has the DNA TGTGCCAGCAGTTCCTTAGCCCCTTTGAGGATAGGGCAGTACTTC. Protein: CASSSLAPLRIGQYF.

This clone was detected only once. The chain combines TRBV5-1 with TRBJ2-7; 13 nucleotides align to TRBD2. Trimming removed 4 bases from V and 7 bases from J; junction bases left unmatched: 8. The CDR3 has 15 amino acids. Germline V lookup: CDR1 SGHRS, CDR2 YFSETQ. The CDR3 DNA sequence: TGCGCCAGCAGCCCAACTAGCGGGAGGGCTAAAGAGCAGTACTTC. It codes for CASSPTSGRAKEQYF.

V gene TRBV5-4 combines with J gene TRBJ1-2; D may be TRBD1 (5 bases). The V end was cut by 3 bases, the J end by 5 bases, with 17 bases between. The CDR3 consists of 15 residues. The germline V gene encodes CDR1 SGHNT and CDR2 YYREEE (reference sequence). The CDR3 nucleotides read TGTGCCAGCAGCTCACTTATGGACAAGACATATGGCTACACCTTC. Its protein is CASSSLMDKTYGYTF.

The chain uses TRBV19 and TRBJ1-1, with no clear D. CDR3 length equals 14 residues. V shed 7 bases and J shed 0 bases, with 12 bases lying between them. Per germline, CDR1 LNHDA and CDR2 SQIVND (reference sequence). CDR3 in DNA: TGTGCCAGTACCCCGGGTTTTGTGAACACTGAAGCTTTCTTT. This gives the protein CASTPGFVNTEAFF.

This clone was seen once. The gene calls are TRBV11-2 and TRBJ2-7; 9 bases fit TRBD2. The ends lost 5 bases at V and 5 bases at J; junction bases unmatched: 7. Germline V gene lookup returns CDR1 SGHAT and CDR2 FQNNGV. This CDR3 contains 14 residues. CDR3 residues: CASSVSGGPDEQYF. The CDR3 region has the DNA TGTGCCAGCAGCGTCAGCGGGGGGCCTGACGAGCAGTACTTC.

V gene TRBV6-2 or TRBV6-3 combines with J gene TRBJ1-2; D is undetermined. Germline lookup yields CDR1 MNHEY and CDR2 SVGEGT. This CDR3 is built from 16 residues. V was clipped by 2 bases and J by 4 bases, with 17 bases between them. The CDR3 nucleotides read TGTGCCAGCAGTTACCCGGACTTGGCTCGGAGCTATGGCTACACCTTC. This encodes CASSYPDLARSYGYTF.

The rearrangement links TRBV13 to TRBJ2-1; D is uncertain. Germline CDR1 PRHDT, CDR2 FYEKMQ (reference sequence). The CDR3 spans 14 residues. V was cut by 2 bases and J by 4 bases, with 9 bases left in between. CDR3 amino acids: CASSLMLQYNEQFF. The DNA for the CDR3 is TGTGCCAGCAGCTTAATGTTACAGTACAATGAGCAGTTCTTC.

J is TRBJ1-5 and V is TRBV19, with 7 nucleotides matching TRBD1. This CDR3 has 15 amino acids. Germline assignment: CDR1 LNHDA and CDR2 SQIVND (reference sequence). J gave up 3 bases and V 9 bases, and 11 bases lay outside the gene matches. In nucleotides, the CDR3 is TGTGCCAGCCCTTATAAACAGGGGTCCAATCAGCCCCAGCATTTT. Protein sequence: CASPYKQGSNQPQHF. Full variable domain (missing parts from reference TRBV19 and TRBJ1-5): DGGITQSPKYLFRKEGQNVTLSCEQNLNHDAMYWYRQDPGQGLRLIYYSQIVNDFQKGDIAEGYSVSREKKESFPLTVTSAQKNPTAFYLCASPYKQGSNQPQHFGDGTRLSIL.

The chain is built from TRBV7-8 and TRBJ1-2; 9 bases agree with TRBD1. The V and J ends lost 1 base and 7 bases, in that order; junction bases with no gene match: 4. CDR3 length: 14 residues. Germline-derived CDR1 and CDR2 are SGHVS and FQNEAQ. The CDR3: CASSLDRGHGGYTF. The CDR3 coding sequence is TGTGCCAGCAGCTTAGACAGGGGGCACGGTGGCTACACCTTC.

CDR3 in DNA: TGTGCCAGCAGTCCTAGGGGGACAGTTAGTTCACCCCTCCACTTT. Protein sequence: CASSPRGTVSSPLHF. The J gene is TRBJ1-6, the V gene TRBV28; TRBD1 matches 7 bases. The CDR3 consists of 15 residues. V lost 5 bases to trimming and J lost 9 bases; unmatched junction nucleotides: 10. The germline CDR1 and CDR2 sequences are MDHEN and SYDVKM.